One T cell receptor (beta chain) is described in this entry. The CDR3 has 14 residues. The germline gives CDR1 MNHNY, CDR2 SVGAGI (reference sequence). V shed 5 bases, J shed 3 bases, and the junction held 7 bases outside the gene matches. The data derive from a study of blood T cell repertoires in COVID-19. Background on the study: Specimens from acute and convalescent COVID-19 originated in the United States, Italy and Spain. Nucleic acid was either cDNA or gDNA, and it came from T cells, B-cell-depleted T cells, or PBMCs.

In the original analysis: Researchers report that nucleated cell counts were estimated from reference gene primer amplification. This table comes from immunoSEQ multiplex PCR, and its TCRdb copy is limited to in-frame clones, with some not included. The V and J calls and clone size come from that table; D and trimming were worked out from the DNA. This sample has some 320,000 clones; around 89% occur once, and the top ten carry approximately 6.6%. The receptor comes from a young woman who had recovered from COVID-19. The sample taken for sequencing was peripheral blood. The chain carries TRBV6-6 and TRBJ2-7; 7 positions match TRBD1. The CDR3 reads CASSRPGQNYEQYF. Here the CDR3 DNA reads TGTGCCAGCAGTAGGCCGGGACAGAACTACGAGCAGTACTTC.